This TCR beta chain was sequenced in a study of T-cell memory formation after mild COVID-19. General study points: Those CD4+ clones that contracted were mainly in CM and EM (CD8+ ones in EMRA). Pre-infection memory contained some responding clones, which suggested that cross-reactive memory had joined.

TCRdb passed the 5' RACE reads through MiXCR, listing each CDR3 protein once. The data hold 450,000 to 700,000 distinct CDR3 sequences, with 15% to 20% observed a single time. About this clonotype: Its specificity is unknown.

CDR3 length: 17 residues. Germline CDR1 and CDR2: SGHVS and FQNEAQ. The V end lost 2 bases, the J end lost 2 bases, and 18 bases lay between the germline ends. The chain couples TRBV7-8 to TRBJ1-2, with a possible D match to TRBD1 (6 bases). This sequence was found in an adult woman who had mild COVID-19 (a few samples of this study predate the infection). Cell type and time point are not known. Sequencing was done on a sample of PBMCs or a T cell subset sorted from them (not recorded which). The CDR3, as DNA: TGTGCCAGCAGCTTATTCCTCGTGGGGCAGGGGAACTATGGCTACACCTTC. Translated: CASSLFLVGQGNYGYTF.